A single count supports the clone carrying this T cell receptor beta chain. The assay was immunoSEQ multiplex PCR, and TCRdb's table has in-frame clones only and misses some. Found here are 220,000 or so clones, 65% to 85% of them singletons; the top ten hold around 15%. The donors belonged to the roughly 130-subject validation cohort, separate from the roughly 600-subject first cohort. This sample was taken from a study of cytomegalovirus exposure and HLA in healthy donors. Trimming shortened V by 5 bases and J by 8 bases, and 18 bases separated the two germline ends. Looked up from germline, CDR1 is SGHNT and CDR2 is YENEEA. The CDR3 covers 14 residues.

The chain combines TRBV11-3 with TRBJ1-2, with unresolved D. The origin of this receptor is a young woman in good health and CMV-seropositive. The sample taken for sequencing was PBMCs. The CDR3 DNA follows: TGTGCCAGCAGCCCCACTGTGGGAGCGGGAGGCTACACCTTC. Translated, it gives CASSPTVGAGGYTF. The full variable domain, in which reference TRBV11-3 and TRBJ1-2 provide the parts outside the CDR3, is EAGVVQSPRYKIIEKKQPVAFWCNPISGHNTLYWYLQNLGQGPELLIRYENEEAVDDSQLPKDRFSAERLKGVDSTLKIQPAELGDSAVYLCASSPTVGAGGYTFGSGTRLTVV.